Listed here is a single T cell receptor beta chain. No cognate antigen has been identified for it. No per-base quality is available; no much larger clone lies one base away. The data were taken from a study of regulatory T cells in long-lasting Graves disease (dated by TCRdb to the early 2020s). Looking at the study overall: In the newly diagnosed Graves' disease group, patients had been taking antithyroid drugs for less than 3 months. Peripheral blood TCR sequencing and RNA sequencing compared persistent Graves' disease patients with newly diagnosed Graves' disease patients. The study was conducted in China and was registered as a clinical trial. A total of roughly 33 samples were covered by TCR sequencing, comprising around 13 persistent and around 20 newly diagnosed Graves' disease patients. Study-level results and caveats: The small sample size was acknowledged by the authors as a limitation that may reduce accuracy. Persistent Graves' disease patients showed lower TCR Shannon entropy and fewer highly expanded clones than newly diagnosed patients, suggesting clonal expansion. More public clonotypes were shared among persistent patients (under 3,000) than among newly diagnosed patients (roughly 1,000). Sequencing and analysis were limited to the TCR beta chain. TRBV28, TRBJ1-2 and TRBJ2-5 were preferentially used in persistent disease, while TRBV20-1 and TRBJ2-1 were favored in newly diagnosed disease. Because the primary lesion, thyroid tissue, could not be accessed, the study looked at peripheral blood alone.

Library construction relied on multiplex PCR. For sequencing, an Illumina HiSeq 4000 was employed. iRepertoire HTBI primers and Arm-PCR amplification of CDR3 regions were used to construct TCR beta libraries. Gel purification was performed on PCR products prior to sequencing. In the paper's pipeline: Gene usage analysis of CDR3 amino acid clonotypes used the 62 TRBV and about 14 TRBJ segments found across samples. Filtered high-quality paired reads were merged into contigs using COPE and FqMerger. Contigs were aligned with BLAST to IMGT TRBV, TRBD and TRBJ reference genes, and CDR3 was defined per IMGT. Any clonotype with a frequency above 0.1% was counted as a highly expanded clone. Shannon entropy served as the measure of repertoire diversity, while the Gini coefficient captured V-J evenness. Clonotypes shared by more than one individual were considered public. TCRdb ran its own pipeline on the public reads, namely fastp trimming at Q25 and MiXCR clone calling, and kept in-frame beta chains. All rows with the same CDR3 protein become a single entry with the most common DNA and genes. These V and J calls rely on TCRdb rather than the paper's analysis. The sample contains about 540,000 distinct CDR3 sequences, roughly 14% of them found a single time. The ten largest account for 8.5% to 10% of the sample.

V and J lose 4 bases and 4 bases, and a span of 10 bases separates them. Spanning cysteine to phenylalanine, the CDR3 consists of 12 amino acids. CDR3 DNA is the only sequence kept; it has 36 bases, read in frame from the first base. In the germline V gene, CDR1 corresponds to SQVTM and CDR2 to ANQGSEA. The sample's time point label, in plain terms: newly diagnosed GD, antithyroid drugs for less than 3 months. For both TCR sequencing and RNA sequencing, RNA was extracted from PBMCs in TRIzol. The diagnosis of Graves' disease was made according to American Thyroid Association guidelines. Recruitment of patients was carried out at an endocrinology department in Xi'an, China. From each patient, around 9.3 milliliters of peripheral blood was collected into an EDTA anticoagulant tube. Ficoll Paque Plus density gradient separation was used to isolate PBMCs, and no further T cell sorting was performed. RNA quality was checked with an Agilent 2100 Bioanalyzer and agarose gel, and concentration with a NanoDrop 2000.

These data were also reused for a study on T cells in Graves' hyperthyroidism and ophthalmopathy. As that second study puts it: Graves' hyperthyroidism was defined as stable when no progression to ophthalmopathy occurred over 18 months of follow-up. Hyperthyroidism patients were aged 18 to 65 years and newly diagnosed, with disease duration of less than 2 months. Patients with uncontrolled infections, other autoimmune diseases, pregnancy or lactation were excluded. Diagnoses were based on clinical symptoms, serum thyroxine and TRAb, thyroid ultrasound and orbital computed tomography. A first-round RT-PCR of the TCR CDR3 used the HTBI primer set with the Qiagen OneStep RT-PCR kit. Most expanded thyroid clonotypes (frequency above 0.001) were also detected in blood, a finding suggesting that blood repertoires may reflect thyroid immune responses. A model built on a 13 V-J signature distinguished ophthalmopathy from stable hyperthyroidism, reaching approximately 89% sensitivity and under 84% specificity in cross-validation and 80%/75% in testing. In validation, the model predicted progression to ophthalmopathy a median of approximately 6.6 months before onset, with about 67% sensitivity and about 75% specificity. TCR V-J signatures able to tell the groups apart were searched for in a discovery cohort of more than 90 patients, of whom more than 40 had Graves' ophthalmopathy and 55 to 60 had stable Graves' hyperthyroidism. Prospective prediction of ophthalmopathy was tested in an independent validation cohort consisting of 18 to 20 hyperthyroidism patients and approximately 16 patients who later progressed to ophthalmopathy. The 100 discovery patients were randomly split 7:3 into training and test sets. In more than 5 Graves' hyperthyroidism patients, the study also compared T-cell repertoires from thyroid tissue with T-cell repertoires from blood. After blood sampling, hyperthyroidism patients were treated with methimazole at a starting dose of 30 mg daily, and ophthalmopathy patients were treated with high-dose intravenous methylprednisolone. Libraries were constructed in a second round of multiplex PCR, after which size selection and purification were carried out. Paired-end sequencing of the libraries was performed with 100 bp reads on an Illumina HiSeq2000. SOAPnuke was used to process the raw data, throwing out any read that contained adapters or uncalled bases, had a mean Phred below 15, or lacked an exact constant-primer or identifier match. High-quality paired reads were merged using COPE v1.2.5, and each unique nucleotide sequence was defined as a clonotype. Clonotypes were aligned to IMGT TRBV, TRBD and TRBJ reference segments using MiTCR v1.1. The analysis included only V-J combinations with a frequency above 0.0001, which together covered 99.2% of the repertoires. A TCS score was defined as the ratio between F50 (clonal expansion) and ExV (chaos), using BLOSUM62-based TCRdist between CDR3 peptides within each V-J. Welch's t-statistics and random forest reduced 450 to 600 V-J features to fewer than 15, which were used in a naive Bayes classifier (R e1071). No statistical method was used to fix the sample size in advance, and group allocation was not hidden from the investigators. TCR Vbeta CDR3 sequencing of 120 to 150 peripheral blood samples (approximately 44 ophthalmopathy, 75 hyperthyroidism and some 17 progressor patients) is reported in the paper.

The sequence joins TRBV29-1 to TRBJ1-1; the D gene lacks a confident call. The TCR originated in a man aged 25-45 years with Graves disease. Donor details come from another sample of the same person, matched by shared clones. The sequencing here drew on peripheral blood mononuclear cells (PBMCs), taken at new diagnosis, from a patient treated with antithyroid drugs. The CDR3 sequence is CSVAMDGTEAFF. The nucleotide sequence reads as follows: TGCAGCGTTGCCATGGATGGCACTGAAGCTTTCTTT.